Listed here are 2 T cell receptor beta chains from one sample, sequenced in a study of T cell responses to AZD1222 COVID-19 vaccine. Profiled with immunoSEQ multiplex PCR; TCRdb holds only in-frame clones, not every one. The table shows 120,000 or so clones, with 92% occurring only once. Sequenced material: peripheral blood, taken on day 0 of AZD1222 vaccination. The origin of the receptors is an adult in good health.

The chain is built from TRBV7-9 and TRBJ1-2; TRBD1 matches at 11 bases. Germline V gene sequence: CDR1 SEHNR, CDR2 FQNEAQ (reference sequence). The CDR3 is made up of 18 amino acids. V was pared by 5 bases and J by 8 bases, with 19 bases of the junction left unmatched. This chain's CDR3 is CASSPRTGGSVVSGGYTF. The CDR3, as DNA: TGTGCCAGCAGCCCCCGGACAGGGGGCTCAGTAGTATCGGGCGGCTACACCTTC.

The chain recombines TRBV7-9 with TRBJ2-5; tentatively, D is TRBD2 (6 bases). The CDR3 contains 15 residues. V dropped 4 bases and J dropped 5 bases, with 17 bases sitting between them. Germline loops: CDR1 SEHNR, CDR2 FQNEAQ (reference sequence). The CDR3 sequence: CASSSRDSPRETQYF. The CDR3, as DNA: TGTGCCAGCAGCTCGCGGGACTCGCCAAGGGAGACCCAGTACTTC.